One TCR beta chain is described in this entry. The data were produced by immunoSEQ multiplex PCR, yet TCRdb's version contains in-frame clones alone and is incomplete. The sample shows approximately 190,000 clones, around 90% of them seen only once. The sample originates from a study of blood T cell repertoires in COVID-19. Whole-study context: Researchers got acute and convalescent COVID-19 samples from the United States, Italy and Spain.

CDR3 length: 14 residues. Looked up from germline, CDR1 is SNHLY and CDR2 is FYNNEI. Deletions cut 4 bases from V and 7 bases from J, with 11 bases between. Sequencing used peripheral blood. V is TRBV2 and J is TRBJ1-6; no definite D call. The receptor's source is a man aged 60 to 75 with active or convalescent COVID-19. This chain's CDR3 is CASSGEQANSPLHF. The CDR3 nucleotides are TGTGCCAGCAGTGGGGAGCAGGCCAATTCACCCCTCCACTTT.